The sequence of this T cell receptor (beta chain) was determined in a study of T cells in narcolepsy. Whole-study context: Patients with NT1 or NT2 and healthy control donors were enrolled.

Study results and caveats: In some patient and control memory CD4+ samples, autoreactive clones were absent. Reportedly, autoreactive clonotypes were serially detected in patients' blood but not controls'. Same-patient CSF and blood CD4+ T cell clonotypes included HCRT-specific and TRIB2-specific autoreactive ones.

For this clone: What it binds is not known.

The trim removed 6 bases at V and 3 bases at J, leaving 7 bases unmatched. This CDR3 region has 15 residues. Per the germline V gene, CDR1 is MNHNS and CDR2 is SASEGT. The data were produced by immunoSEQ multiplex PCR, yet TCRdb's version contains in-frame clones alone and is incomplete. The sample has under 40,000 clones; around 83% are singletons. The receptor's source is a human donor in good health. Sequenced input: memory (CD45RA-) CD4+ T cells from blood. The V call is TRBV6-1, the J call TRBJ1-5; 8 positions match TRBD1. DNA for the CDR3: TGTGCCAGCAGCCTCGGACAGGGAAACAATCAGCCCCAGCATTTT. Protein product: CASSLGQGNNQPQHF.